This TCR beta chain was observed in a study of cytomegalovirus exposure and HLA in healthy donors. Study-wide background: Early release data held roughly 90 million unique TCRs from HLA-typed donors.

Use of 60 Vbeta and 13 Jbeta primers characterized the PCR. Here immunoSEQ multiplex PCR was the method, and the copy in TCRdb shows in-frame clones only, minus some. The repertoire consists of roughly 200,000 clones, with 70% to 80% occurring once and the leading ten covering under 2%. Germline assignment: CDR1 MNHEY and CDR2 SMNVEV (reference sequence). The length of the CDR3 is 14 residues. Trimming left V 4 bases short and J 2 bases short, with 12 bases between. This TCR was sampled from a man aged 30-40 years in good health and CMV-seronegative. Sequencing was done on a sample of PBMCs. V and J are TRBV27 and TRBJ2-7; maybe TRBD2 (5 bases). CDR3 nucleotides: TGTGCCAGCAGTTCAGTCACCGGGACCTACGAGCAGTACTTC. Its protein is CASSSVTGTYEQYF.